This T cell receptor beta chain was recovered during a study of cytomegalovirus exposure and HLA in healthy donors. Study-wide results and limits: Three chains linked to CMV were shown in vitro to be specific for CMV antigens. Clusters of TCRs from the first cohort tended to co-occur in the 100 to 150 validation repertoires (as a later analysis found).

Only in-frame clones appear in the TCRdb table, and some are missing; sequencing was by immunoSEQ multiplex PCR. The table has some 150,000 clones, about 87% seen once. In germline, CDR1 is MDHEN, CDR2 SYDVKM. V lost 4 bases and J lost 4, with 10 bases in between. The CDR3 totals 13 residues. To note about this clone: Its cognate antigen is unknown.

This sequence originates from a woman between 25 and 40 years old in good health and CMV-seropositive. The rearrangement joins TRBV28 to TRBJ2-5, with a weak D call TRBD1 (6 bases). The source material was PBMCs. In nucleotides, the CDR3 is TGTGCCAGCAGTTCAACAGGGTTAGAGACCCAGTACTTC. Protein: CASSSTGLETQYF.